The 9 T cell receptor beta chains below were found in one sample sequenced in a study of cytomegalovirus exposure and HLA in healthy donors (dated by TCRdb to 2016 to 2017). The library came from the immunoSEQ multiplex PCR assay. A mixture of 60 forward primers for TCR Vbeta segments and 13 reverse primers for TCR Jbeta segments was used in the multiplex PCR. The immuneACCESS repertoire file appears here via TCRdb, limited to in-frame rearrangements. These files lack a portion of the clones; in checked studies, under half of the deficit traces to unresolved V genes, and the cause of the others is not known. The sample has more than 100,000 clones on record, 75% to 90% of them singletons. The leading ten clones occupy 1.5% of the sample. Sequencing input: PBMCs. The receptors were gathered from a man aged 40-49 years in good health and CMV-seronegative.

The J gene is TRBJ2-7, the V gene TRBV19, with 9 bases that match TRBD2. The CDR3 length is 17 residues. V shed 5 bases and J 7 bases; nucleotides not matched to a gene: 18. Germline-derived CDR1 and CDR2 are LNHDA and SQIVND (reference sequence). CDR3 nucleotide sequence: TGTGCCAGTAGTCCCCGCTGGGGGCGGGAGGGCCTGGATGAGCAGTACTTC. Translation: CASSPRWGREGLDEQYF.

In DNA form, the CDR3 reads TGTGCCAGCAGTGAGGGAGGCAGTGGCCAAGAGACCCAGTACTTC. This gives the protein CASSEGGSGQETQYF. The genes are TRBV2 and TRBJ2-5; D is perhaps TRBD2 (6 bases). The CDR3 is 15 amino acids. Looked up from germline, CDR1 is SNHLY and CDR2 is FYNNEI. The V and J ends lost 3 bases and 1 base respectively, with 12 bases between them. The complete variable domain, with remaining parts taken from reference TRBV2 and TRBJ2-5, reads EPEVTQTPSHQVTQMGQEVILRCVPISNHLYFYWYRQILGQKVEFLVSFYNNEISEKSEIFDDQFSVERPDGSNFTLKIRSTKLEDSAMYFCASSEGGSGQETQYFGPGTRLLVL.

CDR3 nucleotide sequence: TGTGCCAGCAGCGTTTCGGGAGGGAAAGAGACCCAGTACTTC. Its protein is CASSVSGGKETQYF. The chain joins TRBV28 to TRBJ2-5, with TRBD2 matching over 8 bases. CDR3 length: 14 amino acids. CDR1 and CDR2 (germline): MDHEN, SYDVKM. V shed 6 bases, J shed 3 bases, and the junction held 6 bases outside the gene matches. Using reference TRBV28 and TRBJ2-5 for the parts outside the CDR3, the full variable domain is DVKVTQSSRYLVKRTGEKVFLECVQDMDHENMFWYRQDPGLGLRLIYFSYDVKMKEKGDIPEGYSVSREKKERFSLILESASTNQTSMYLCASSVSGGKETQYFGPGTRLLVL.

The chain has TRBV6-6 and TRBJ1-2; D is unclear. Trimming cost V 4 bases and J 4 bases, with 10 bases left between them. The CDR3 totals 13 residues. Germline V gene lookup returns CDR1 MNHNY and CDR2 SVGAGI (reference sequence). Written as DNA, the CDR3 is TGTGCCAGCAGTTCCGGGGAGGGCTATGGCTACACCTTC. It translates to CASSSGEGYGYTF.

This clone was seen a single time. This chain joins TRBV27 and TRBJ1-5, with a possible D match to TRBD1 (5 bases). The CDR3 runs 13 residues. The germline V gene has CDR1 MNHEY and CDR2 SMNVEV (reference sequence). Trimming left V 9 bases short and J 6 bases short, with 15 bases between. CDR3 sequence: CASSLGGSQPQHF. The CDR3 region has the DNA TGTGCCAGTTCACTGGGGGGGAGTCAGCCCCAGCATTTT.

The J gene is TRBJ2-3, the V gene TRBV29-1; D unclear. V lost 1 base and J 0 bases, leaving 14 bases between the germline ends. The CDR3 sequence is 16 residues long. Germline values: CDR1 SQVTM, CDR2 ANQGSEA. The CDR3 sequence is CSVEGQPTGSTDTQYF. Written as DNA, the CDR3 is TGCAGCGTTGAAGGTCAGCCCACCGGGAGCACAGATACGCAGTATTTT.

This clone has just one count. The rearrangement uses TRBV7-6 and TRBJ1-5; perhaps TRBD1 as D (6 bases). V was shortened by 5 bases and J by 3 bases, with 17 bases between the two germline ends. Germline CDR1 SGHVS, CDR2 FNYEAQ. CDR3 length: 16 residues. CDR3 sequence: CASSSLGHRPNQPQHF. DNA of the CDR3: TGTGCCAGCAGCAGTCTGGGACATCGCCCCAATCAGCCCCAGCATTTT. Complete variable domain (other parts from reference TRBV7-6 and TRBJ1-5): GAGVSQSPRYKVTKRGQDVALRCDPISGHVSLYWYRQALGQGPEFLTYFNYEAQQDKSGLPNDRFSAERPEGSISTLTIQRTEQRDSAMYRCASSSLGHRPNQPQHFGDGTRLSIL.

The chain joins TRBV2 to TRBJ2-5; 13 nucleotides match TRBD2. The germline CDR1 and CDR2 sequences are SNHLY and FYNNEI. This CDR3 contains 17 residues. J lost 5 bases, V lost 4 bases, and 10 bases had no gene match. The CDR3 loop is CASSGTRLAGGFETQYF. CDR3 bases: TGTGCCAGCAGTGGAACCCGACTAGCGGGAGGTTTTGAGACCCAGTACTTC.

CDR3 sequence reads: CATSNEREGNEQYF. The CDR3 nucleotides are TGTGCCACCAGCAACGAGCGGGAGGGCAACGAGCAGTACTTC. The chain is built from TRBV15 and TRBJ2-7, with 10 positions matching TRBD2. Germline loops: CDR1 LNHNV, CDR2 YYDKDF (reference sequence). The CDR3 runs 14 residues. Trimming at V came to 4 bases and at J to 5 bases, leaving 5 bases not matched to a gene.